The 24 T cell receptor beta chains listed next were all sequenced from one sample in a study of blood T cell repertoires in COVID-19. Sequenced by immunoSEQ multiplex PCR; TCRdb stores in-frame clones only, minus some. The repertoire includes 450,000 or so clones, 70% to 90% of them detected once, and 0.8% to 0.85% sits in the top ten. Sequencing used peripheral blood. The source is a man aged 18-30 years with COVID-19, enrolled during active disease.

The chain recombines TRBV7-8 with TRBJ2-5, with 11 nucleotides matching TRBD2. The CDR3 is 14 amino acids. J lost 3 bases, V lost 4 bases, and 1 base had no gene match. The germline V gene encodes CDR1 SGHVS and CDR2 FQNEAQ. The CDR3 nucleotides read TGTGCCAGCAGCTCGACTAGCGGGGAAGAGACCCAGTACTTC. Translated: CASSSTSGEETQYF. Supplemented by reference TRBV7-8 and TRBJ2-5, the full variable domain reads GAGVSQSPRYKVAKRGQDVALRCDPISGHVSLFWYQQALGQGPEFLTYFQNEAQLDKSGLPSDRFFAERPEGSVSTLKIQRTQQEDSAVYLCASSSTSGEETQYFGPGTRLLVL.

The CDR3 reads CASRLGRGQGVGEQFF. The CDR3 DNA reads TGTGCCAGCAGGCTCGGGCGAGGACAGGGGGTTGGAGAGCAGTTCTTC. The rearrangement uses TRBV27 and TRBJ2-1; 10 bases match TRBD1. With 6 bases clipped from V and 10 bases from J, the junction kept 15 bases outside the gene matches. The germline V gene has CDR1 MNHEY and CDR2 SMNVEV (reference sequence). The CDR3 consists of 16 residues.

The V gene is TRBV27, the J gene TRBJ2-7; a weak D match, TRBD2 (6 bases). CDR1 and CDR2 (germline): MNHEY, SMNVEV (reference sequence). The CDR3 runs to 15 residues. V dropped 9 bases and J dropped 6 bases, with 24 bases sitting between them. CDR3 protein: CARTRPSVGDGEQYF. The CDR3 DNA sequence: TGTGCCAGGACCCGACCTAGCGTGGGGGACGGCGAGCAGTACTTC.

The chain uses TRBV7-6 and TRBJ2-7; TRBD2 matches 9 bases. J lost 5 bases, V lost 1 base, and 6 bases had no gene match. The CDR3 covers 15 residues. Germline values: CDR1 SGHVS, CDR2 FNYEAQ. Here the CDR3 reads CASSLDSGGWDEQYF. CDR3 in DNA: TGTGCCAGCAGCTTAGATAGCGGGGGCTGGGACGAGCAGTACTTC.

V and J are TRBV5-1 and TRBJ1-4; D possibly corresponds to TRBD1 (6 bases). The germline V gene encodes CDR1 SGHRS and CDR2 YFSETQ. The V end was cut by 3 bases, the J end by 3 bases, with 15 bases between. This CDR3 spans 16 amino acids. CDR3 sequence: CASSSAPGVANEKLFF. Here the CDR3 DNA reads TGCGCCAGCAGCTCGGCTCCAGGGGTGGCTAATGAAAAACTGTTTTTT.

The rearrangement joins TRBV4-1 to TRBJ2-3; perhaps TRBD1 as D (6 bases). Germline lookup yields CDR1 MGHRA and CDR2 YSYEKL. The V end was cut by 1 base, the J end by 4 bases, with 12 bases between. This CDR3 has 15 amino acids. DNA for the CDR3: TGCGCCAGCAGCCAAGTCGGCAGGGGTTCAGATACGCAGTATTTT. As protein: CASSQVGRGSDTQYF.

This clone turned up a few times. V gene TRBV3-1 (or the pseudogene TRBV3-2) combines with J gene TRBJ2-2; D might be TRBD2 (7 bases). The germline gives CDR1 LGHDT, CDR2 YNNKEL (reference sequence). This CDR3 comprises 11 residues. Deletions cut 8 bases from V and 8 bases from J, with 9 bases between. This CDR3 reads CASRGAGELFF. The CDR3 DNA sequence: TGTGCCAGCCGGGGGGCTGGGGAGCTGTTTTTT.

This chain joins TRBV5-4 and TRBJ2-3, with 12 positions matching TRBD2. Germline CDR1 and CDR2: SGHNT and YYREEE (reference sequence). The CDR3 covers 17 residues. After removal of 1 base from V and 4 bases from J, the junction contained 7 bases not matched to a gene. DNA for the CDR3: TGTGCCAGCAGCTTGAGGGGACTAGCGGGTGGGGCAGATACGCAGTATTTT. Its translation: CASSLRGLAGGADTQYF.

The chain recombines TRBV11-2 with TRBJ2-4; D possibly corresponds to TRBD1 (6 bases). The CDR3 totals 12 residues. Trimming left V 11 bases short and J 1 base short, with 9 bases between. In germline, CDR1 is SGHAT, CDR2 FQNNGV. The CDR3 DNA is TGTGCCTCCCAGGGGGCCAAAAACATTCAGTACTTC. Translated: CASQGAKNIQYF.

CDR3 region: CASSLDGQGQETQYF. In DNA form, the CDR3 reads TGCGCCAGCAGCTTGGATGGACAGGGTCAAGAGACCCAGTACTTC. This chain links TRBV5-1 with TRBJ2-5, with TRBD1 matching over 8 bases. V was clipped by 0 bases and J by 2 bases; unmatched bases: 3. Germline V CDR1 and CDR2: SGHRS, YFSETQ. This CDR3 has 15 residues. The full variable domain, completed using reference TRBV5-1 and TRBJ2-5, is KAGVTQTPRYLIKTRGQQVTLSCSPISGHRSVSWYQQTPGQGLQFLFEYFSETQRNKGNFPGRFSGRQFSNSRSEMNVSTLELGDSALYLCASSLDGQGQETQYFGPGTRLLVL.

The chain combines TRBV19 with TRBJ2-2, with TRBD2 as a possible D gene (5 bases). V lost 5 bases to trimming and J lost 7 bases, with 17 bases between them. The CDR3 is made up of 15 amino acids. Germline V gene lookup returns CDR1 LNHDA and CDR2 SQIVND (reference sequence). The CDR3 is CASSLRLNGDGELFF. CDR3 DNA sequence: TGTGCCAGTAGTCTAAGACTTAACGGGGACGGGGAGCTGTTTTTT. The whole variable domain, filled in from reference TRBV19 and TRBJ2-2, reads DGGITQSPKYLFRKEGQNVTLSCEQNLNHDAMYWYRQDPGQGLRLIYYSQIVNDFQKGDIAEGYSVSREKKESFPLTVTSAQKNPTAFYLCASSLRLNGDGELFFGEGSRLTVL.

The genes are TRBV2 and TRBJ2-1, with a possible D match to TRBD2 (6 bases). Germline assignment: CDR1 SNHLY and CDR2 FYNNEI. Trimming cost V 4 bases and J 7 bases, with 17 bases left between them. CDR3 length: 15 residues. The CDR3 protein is CASSGPELAGNEQFF. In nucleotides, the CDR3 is TGTGCCAGCAGTGGGCCTGAATTGGCGGGAAATGAGCAGTTCTTC.

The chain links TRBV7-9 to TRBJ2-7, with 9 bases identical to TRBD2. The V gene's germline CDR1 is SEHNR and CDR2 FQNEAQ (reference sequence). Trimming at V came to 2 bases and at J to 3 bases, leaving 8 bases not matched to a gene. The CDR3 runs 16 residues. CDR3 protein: CASSLTAGTSIYEQYF. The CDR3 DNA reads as TGTGCCAGCAGCTTAACCGCCGGGACTAGCATCTACGAGCAGTACTTC.

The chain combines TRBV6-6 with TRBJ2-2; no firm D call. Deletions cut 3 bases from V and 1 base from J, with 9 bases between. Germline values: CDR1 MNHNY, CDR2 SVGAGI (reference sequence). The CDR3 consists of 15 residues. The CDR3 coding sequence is TGTGCCAGCAGTTATACGGAGCGGAACACCGGGGAGCTGTTTTTT. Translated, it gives CASSYTERNTGELFF.

CDR3 sequence: CASSLDRTNTGELFF. DNA of the CDR3: TGTGCCAGCAGCCTCGACAGGACAAACACCGGGGAGCTGTTTTTT. The chain uses TRBV7-9 and TRBJ2-2, with a possible D match to TRBD1 (6 bases). Deletions cut 5 bases from V and 2 bases from J, with 12 bases between. The CDR3 is made up of 15 amino acids. The V gene's germline CDR1 is SEHNR and CDR2 FQNEAQ (reference sequence).

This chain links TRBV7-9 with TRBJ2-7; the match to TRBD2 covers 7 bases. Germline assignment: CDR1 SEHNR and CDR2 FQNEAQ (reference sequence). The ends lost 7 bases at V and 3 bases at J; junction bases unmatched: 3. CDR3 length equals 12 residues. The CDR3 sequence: CASMGGNYEQYF. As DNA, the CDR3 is TGTGCCAGCATGGGAGGGAACTACGAGCAGTACTTC.

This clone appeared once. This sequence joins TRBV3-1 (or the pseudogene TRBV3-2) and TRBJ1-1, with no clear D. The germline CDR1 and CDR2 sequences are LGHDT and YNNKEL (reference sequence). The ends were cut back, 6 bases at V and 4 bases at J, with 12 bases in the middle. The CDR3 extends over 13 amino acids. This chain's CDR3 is CASRQSRATEAFF. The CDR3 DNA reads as TGTGCCAGCAGGCAAAGTAGAGCCACTGAAGCTTTCTTT.

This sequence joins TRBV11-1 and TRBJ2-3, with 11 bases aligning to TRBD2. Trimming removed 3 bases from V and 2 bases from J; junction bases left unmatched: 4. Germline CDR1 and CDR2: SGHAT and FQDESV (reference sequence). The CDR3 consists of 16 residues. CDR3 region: CASSFGLAGYTDTQYF. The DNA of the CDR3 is TGTGCCAGCAGCTTCGGACTAGCGGGTTACACAGATACGCAGTATTTT.

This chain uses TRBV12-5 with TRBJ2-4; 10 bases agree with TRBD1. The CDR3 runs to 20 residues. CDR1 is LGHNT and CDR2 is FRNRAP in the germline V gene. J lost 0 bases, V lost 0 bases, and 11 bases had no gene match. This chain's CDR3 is CASGLVRGTGASLAKNIQYF. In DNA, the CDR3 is TGTGCTAGTGGTTTGGTACGCGGGACAGGGGCATCCTTAGCCAAAAACATTCAGTACTTC.

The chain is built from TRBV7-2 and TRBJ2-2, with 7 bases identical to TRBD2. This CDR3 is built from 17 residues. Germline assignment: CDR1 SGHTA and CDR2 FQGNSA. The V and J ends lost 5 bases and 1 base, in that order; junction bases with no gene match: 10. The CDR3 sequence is CASSPRRVAGNTGELFF. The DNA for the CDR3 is TGTGCCAGCAGCCCCCGTCGCGTAGCGGGGAACACCGGGGAGCTGTTTTTT.

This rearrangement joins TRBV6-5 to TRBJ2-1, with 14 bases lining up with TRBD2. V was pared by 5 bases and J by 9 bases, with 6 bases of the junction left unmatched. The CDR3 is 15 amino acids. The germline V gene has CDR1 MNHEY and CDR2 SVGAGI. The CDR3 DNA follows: TGTGCCAGCAGTCCCGGACTAGCGGGAGGAGCTGAGCAGTTCTTC. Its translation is CASSPGLAGGAEQFF.

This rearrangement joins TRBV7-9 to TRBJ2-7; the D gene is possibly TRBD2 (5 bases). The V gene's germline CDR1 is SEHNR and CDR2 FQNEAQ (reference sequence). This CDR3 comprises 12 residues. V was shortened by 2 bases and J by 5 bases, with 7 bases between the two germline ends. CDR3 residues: CASSLRRDEQYF. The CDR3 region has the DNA TGTGCCAGCAGCTTAAGGCGGGACGAGCAGTACTTC.

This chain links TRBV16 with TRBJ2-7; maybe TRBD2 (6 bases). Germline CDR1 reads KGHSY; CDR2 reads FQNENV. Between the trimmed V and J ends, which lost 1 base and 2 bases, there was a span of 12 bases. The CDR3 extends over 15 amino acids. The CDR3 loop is CASSQFSGSAYEQYF. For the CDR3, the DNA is TGTGCCAGCAGCCAATTTAGCGGATCCGCCTACGAGCAGTACTTC.

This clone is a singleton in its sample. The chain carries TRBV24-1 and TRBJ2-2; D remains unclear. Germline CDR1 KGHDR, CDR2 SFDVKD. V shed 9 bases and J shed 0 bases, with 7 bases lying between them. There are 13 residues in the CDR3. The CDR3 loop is CATGETNTGELFF. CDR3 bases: TGTGCCACCGGAGAGACGAACACCGGGGAGCTGTTTTTT.